This entry lists 20 T cell receptor beta chains sequenced from one sample in a study of blood T cell repertoires in COVID-19. Repertoires were generated with immunoSEQ multiplex PCR, while TCRdb's copy carries only in-frame clones and drops some. This sample yields about 220,000 clones, of which approximately 82% are seen a single time; 3.6% belongs to the top ten. Sequencing was performed on peripheral blood. All receptors come from an elderly woman with acute or convalescent COVID-19.

This chain connects TRBV5-1 to TRBJ2-1; 8 bases agree with TRBD1. Looked up from germline, CDR1 is SGHRS and CDR2 is YFSETQ. CDR3 size: 13 residues. J gave up 6 bases and V 3 bases, and 2 bases lay outside the gene matches. In DNA, the CDR3 is TGCGCCAGCAGCTCTGGACAGGGCAATGAGCAGTTCTTC. Its translation: CASSSGQGNEQFF. The full variable domain, rest sourced from reference TRBV5-1 and TRBJ2-1, is KAGVTQTPRYLIKTRGQQVTLSCSPISGHRSVSWYQQTPGQGLQFLFEYFSETQRNKGNFPGRFSGRQFSNSRSEMNVSTLELGDSALYLCASSSGQGNEQFFGPGTRLTVL.

DNA for the CDR3: TGTGCCAGCAGCCAATTCTCGGCAGGGGGTCAGCCCCAGCATTTT. As protein: CASSQFSAGGQPQHF. This chain connects TRBV3-1 (or the pseudogene TRBV3-2) to TRBJ1-5; 7 bases are a match to TRBD1. Germline trimming cut 2 bases from V and 6 bases from J; bases unmatched to any gene: 7. Per the germline V gene, CDR1 is LGHDT and CDR2 is YNNKEL (reference sequence). There are 15 residues in the CDR3.

This chain connects TRBV24-1 to TRBJ2-1, with 7 nucleotides matching TRBD1. The CDR3 has 18 residues. Germline-derived CDR1 and CDR2 are KGHDR and SFDVKD. J lost 7 bases, V lost 5 bases, and 19 bases had no gene match. The CDR3 spells CATSVPASQGVPVNEQFF. The CDR3 nucleotides read TGTGCCACCAGTGTCCCGGCGAGCCAGGGGGTTCCTGTGAATGAGCAGTTCTTC.

The CDR3 nucleotides read TGTGCCAGCAGCTTGGCCTTTTCGATGCAGGGCCTGAAGCAGTTCTTC. Its translation is CASSLAFSMQGLKQFF. V gene TRBV5-4 combines with J gene TRBJ2-1, with D possibly matching TRBD1 (5 bases). The CDR3 is 16 residues long. V was shortened by 0 bases and J by 11 bases, with 21 bases between the two germline ends. CDR1 SGHNT and CDR2 YYREEE come from the germline V gene (reference sequence).

The chain combines TRBV12-5 with TRBJ2-3; 12 bases align to TRBD2. This CDR3 comprises 15 residues. Germline CDR1 LGHNT, CDR2 FRNRAP. After removal of 7 bases from V and 3 bases from J, the junction contained 5 bases not matched to a gene. CDR3 sequence (DNA): TGTGCTAGTGACCTAGGACTAGCGGGGACAGATACGCAGTATTTT. As protein: CASDLGLAGTDTQYF.

This rearrangement joins TRBV19 to TRBJ2-6; TRBD1 might be the D (5 bases). Between the trimmed V and J ends, which lost 2 bases and 0 bases, there was a span of 8 bases. The length of the CDR3 is 16 residues. From germline, CDR1 is LNHDA and CDR2 SQIVND (reference sequence). The CDR3 reads CASSILDSSGANVLTF. CDR3 nucleotide sequence: TGTGCCAGTAGTATATTAGACAGCTCTGGGGCCAACGTCCTGACTTTC.

The CDR3 nucleotides are TGTGCCAGCAGCGCGTCTAGCGGGGGGAACACCGGGGAGCTGTTTTTT. Translation gives CASSASSGGNTGELFF. This sequence joins TRBV9 and TRBJ2-2, with 10 bases lining up with TRBD2. V shed 3 bases and J 1 base; nucleotides not matched to a gene: 3. From germline, CDR1 is SGDLS and CDR2 YYNGEE. The CDR3 length is 16 residues.

J is TRBJ2-2 and V is TRBV6-2 or TRBV6-3, with a possible D match to TRBD2 (5 bases). Trimming removed 4 bases at V and 4 bases at J, with 16 bases between. CDR1 and CDR2 (germline): MNHEY, SVGEGT. This CDR3 spans 16 amino acids. The CDR3 DNA sequence: TGTGCCAGCAGTTTACGCCCGGCTAGCATCACCGGGGAGCTGTTTTTT. The encoded protein is CASSLRPASITGELFF.

This chain connects TRBV24-1 to TRBJ2-1; D remains ambiguous. Per the germline V gene, CDR1 is KGHDR and CDR2 is SFDVKD. This CDR3 is 15 amino acids long. The V end lost 4 bases, the J end lost 0 bases, and 9 bases lay between the germline ends. The CDR3 is CATSDPLSSYNEQFF. CDR3 coding DNA: TGTGCCACCAGTGACCCACTAAGCTCCTACAATGAGCAGTTCTTC.

The V gene is TRBV10-3, the J gene TRBJ1-1; D call uncertain. The CDR3 loop spans 14 amino acids. The germline V gene encodes CDR1 ENHRY and CDR2 SYGVKD. V lost 4 bases and J lost 4, with 13 bases in between. Here the CDR3 DNA reads TGTGCCATCAGTGGAGAGGGTGGTAGCACTGAAGCTTTCTTT. As protein: CAISGEGGSTEAFF.

This rearrangement joins TRBV6-5 to TRBJ1-4; D call uncertain. The germline V gene has CDR1 MNHEY and CDR2 SVGAGI. The V and J ends lost 5 bases and 0 bases respectively, with 10 bases between them. This CDR3 is 15 amino acids long. The CDR3 bases are TGTGCCAGCAGTACCCCAAGCCCAACTAATGAAAAACTGTTTTTT. Translating gives CASSTPSPTNEKLFF.

The chain uses TRBV28 and TRBJ1-2; no clear D. There are 15 residues in the CDR3. Germline values: CDR1 MDHEN, CDR2 SYDVKM. V lost 5 bases and J 4 bases, leaving 17 bases between the germline ends. In DNA, the CDR3 is TGTGCCAGCAGTAATACGGGAATTTCGGCCTATGGCTACACCTTC. Protein product: CASSNTGISAYGYTF.

This chain connects TRBV11-2 to TRBJ2-5, with D maybe TRBD2 (7 bases). Germline CDR1 SGHAT, CDR2 FQNNGV. The CDR3 consists of 17 residues. V was trimmed by 5 bases and J by 4 bases, leaving 23 bases between them. DNA for the CDR3: TGTGCCAGCAGCCCCTGGTCGGTGGCGGGGGCCCTAGAGACCCAGTACTTC. Its protein product is CASSPWSVAGALETQYF.

The rearrangement uses TRBV5-1 and TRBJ1-1, with no clear D. Trimming removed 1 base from V and 1 base from J, with 8 bases in between. Per the germline V gene, CDR1 is SGHRS and CDR2 is YFSETQ. This CDR3 is built from 14 residues. The CDR3 bases are TGCGCCAGCAGCTTGAATGTCCGGAACACTGAAGCTTTCTTT. It encodes CASSLNVRNTEAFF.

V gene TRBV11-3 combines with J gene TRBJ1-3; 12 bases line up with TRBD1. CDR3 size: 17 residues. Germline assignment: CDR1 SGHNT and CDR2 YENEEA. J was trimmed by 5 bases and V by 4 bases; bases with no gene match: 9. This CDR3 is CASSSKTRDRGRNTIYF. The CDR3 DNA is TGTGCCAGCAGCTCAAAGACCCGGGACAGGGGGCGAAACACCATATATTTT.

J is TRBJ2-1 and V is TRBV5-4; D is ambiguous. V lost 0 bases and J lost 7, with 14 bases in between. CDR1 is SGHNT, CDR2 YYREEE, per germline (reference sequence). CDR3 length: 15 residues. CDR3 region: CASSLVSDPWNEQFF. The DNA for the CDR3 is TGTGCCAGCAGCTTGGTTTCAGATCCCTGGAATGAGCAGTTCTTC.

V gene TRBV18 combines with J gene TRBJ2-1; no clear D gene. The germline gives CDR1 KGHSH, CDR2 LQKENI. Trimming shortened V by 3 bases and J by 6 bases, and 12 bases separated the two germline ends. The CDR3 runs 14 residues. The CDR3 DNA reads TGTGCCAGCTCACCGGTGTTGTCCGGCAATGAGCAGTTCTTC. Translation: CASSPVLSGNEQFF.

The CDR3 protein is CASSSLFGTSNGYTF. The DNA of the CDR3 is TGTGCCAGCAGTTCTCTATTCGGGACATCGAATGGCTACACCTTC. The rearrangement joins TRBV28 to TRBJ1-2; D might be TRBD1 (6 bases). CDR1 MDHEN and CDR2 SYDVKM come from the germline V gene. The CDR3 sequence is 15 residues long. Deletions cut 4 bases from V and 6 bases from J, with 18 bases between.

The CDR3 DNA sequence: TGTGCTAGTGAACTGAGCGGGGGGGCCTACGAGCAGTACTTC. Translated: CASELSGGAYEQYF. V and J are TRBV12-5 and TRBJ2-7, with 10 bases matching TRBD2. V trimming: 7 bases; J trimming: 2 bases; junction bases outside the gene matches: 5. In germline, CDR1 is LGHNT, CDR2 FRNRAP. The CDR3 has 14 residues.

The gene calls are TRBV3-1 (or the pseudogene TRBV3-2) and TRBJ2-3; 11 nucleotides agree with TRBD1. Trimming at V came to 4 bases and at J to 0 bases, leaving 3 bases not matched to a gene. This CDR3 contains 16 residues. CDR1 and CDR2 from the germline V gene are LGHDT and YNNKEL (reference sequence). Here the CDR3 reads CASSLGQGDSTDTQYF. The DNA for the CDR3 is TGTGCCAGCAGCCTGGGACAGGGGGATAGCACAGATACGCAGTATTTT.